The 27 T cell receptor beta chains presented below share a single source sample, sequenced in a study of blood T cell repertoires in COVID-19 (dated by TCRdb to about 2020). Library preparation was by the immunoSEQ multiplex PCR assay. In TCRdb, the immuneACCESS table is reduced to in-frame sequences with V and J assigned. These tables do not hold every clone; where another copy was compared, an unresolved V gene accounts for under half, and the others remain unexplained. Present in this sample are 270,000 or so clones, less than 90% of which were seen just once. The top ten clones comprise about an eighth of the sample. The specimen sequenced was peripheral blood. These receptors were taken from a human donor in a cohort sampled during active COVID-19.

The chain couples TRBV18 to TRBJ2-2; 12 bases fit TRBD2. The CDR3 is 15 amino acids. The trim removed 8 bases at V and 6 bases at J, leaving 7 bases unmatched. CDR1 KGHSH and CDR2 LQKENI come from the germline V gene. In nucleotides, the CDR3 is TGTGCCAGCACCCAGACTAGCGGGAGCGCCGGGGAGCTGTTTTTT. The encoded protein is CASTQTSGSAGELFF.

About this clone: The sample carries other DNA sequences with the same CDR3. V gene TRBV5-1 combines with J gene TRBJ1-4, with D possibly TRBD1 on 5 matching bases. Trimming removed 4 bases from V and 0 bases from J, with 7 bases in between. There are 14 residues in the CDR3. Germline V gene sequence: CDR1 SGHRS, CDR2 YFSETQ. The DNA for the CDR3 is TGCGCCAGCAGCGGGACTGCAACTAATGAAAAACTGTTTTTT. It yields the protein CASSGTATNEKLFF.

About this clone: Other DNA sequences of this sample code for an identical CDR3. This chain connects TRBV29-1 to TRBJ1-5; 7 nucleotides align to TRBD1. Germline V gene data show CDR1 as SQVTM and CDR2 as ANQGSEA. CDR3 length: 13 residues. The J segment lost 5 bases and the V segment lost 4 bases, leaving 5 bases of the junction unmatched. The CDR3 reads CSVGQGGHQPQHF. In nucleotides, the CDR3 is TGCAGCGTTGGACAGGGTGGGCATCAGCCCCAGCATTTT.

Note on this clone: No DNA is shown, since the ends of the CDR3 on it are uncertain; the CDR3 is the one TCRdb lists. This chain joins TRBV28 and TRBJ1-2; TRBD1 is taken as the D call from the table, unchecked against the DNA. CDR1 MDHEN and CDR2 SYDVKM come from the germline V gene. The CDR3 totals 13 residues, both ends included. CDR3 sequence reads: CASSLLVGTGSVF.

In the case of this clone: This sample includes further DNA sequences coding for the same CDR3. The chain combines TRBV7-3 with TRBJ2-1; no clear D gene. Per germline, CDR1 SGHTA and CDR2 FQGTGA. The V end was cut by 0 bases, the J end by 4 bases, with 13 bases between. The CDR3 length is 16 residues. CDR3 in amino acids: CASSLTSGTGYNEQFF. CDR3 bases: TGTGCCAGCAGCTTAACTTCAGGTACCGGATACAATGAGCAGTTCTTC.

V is TRBV24-1 and J is TRBJ2-5; D may be TRBD2 (6 bases). V was pared by 5 bases and J by 3 bases, with 9 bases between. The CDR3 runs 13 residues. Germline V CDR1 and CDR2: KGHDR, SFDVKD. The CDR3 bases are TGTGCCACCAGTGGGGGACTTGAAGAGACCCAGTACTTC. This gives the protein CATSGGLEETQYF.

This chain links TRBV29-1 with TRBJ1-2; D remains ambiguous. Trimming took off 3 bases at V and 0 bases at J, with 11 bases between the two ends. CDR3 length equals 14 residues. CDR1 SQVTM and CDR2 ANQGSEA come from the germline V gene. The CDR3 protein is CSVEVGGPNYGYTF. In DNA, the CDR3 is TGCAGCGTTGAGGTTGGAGGGCCTAACTATGGCTACACCTTC. Full variable domain (missing parts from reference TRBV29-1 and TRBJ1-2): SAVISQKPSRDICQRGTSLTIQCQVDSQVTMMFWYRQQPGQSLTLIATANQGSEATYESGFVIDKFPISRPNLTFSTLTVSNMSPEDSSIYLCSVEVGGPNYGYTFGSGTRLTVV.

This chain connects TRBV6-5 to TRBJ1-5; D ambiguous. CDR3 size: 13 residues. Trimming cost V 2 bases and J 7 bases, with 9 bases left between them. Germline V gene data show CDR1 as MNHEY and CDR2 as SVGAGI. The CDR3, as DNA: TGTGCCAGCAGTTACGTCGCCGGGCAGCCCCAGCATTTT. It yields the protein CASSYVAGQPQHF.

J is TRBJ2-7 and V is TRBV5-1; TRBD1 matches 12 bases. CDR1 is SGHRS and CDR2 is YFSETQ in the germline V gene. The CDR3 contains 15 residues. V was pared by 1 base and J by 6 bases, with 5 bases of the junction left unmatched. In nucleotides, the CDR3 is TGCGCCAGCAGCTTGCAAGGGACAGGGGGCGGCGAGCAGTACTTC. Its translation: CASSLQGTGGGEQYF.

The V and J genes are TRBV7-3 and TRBJ2-3; D perhaps matches TRBD2 (5 bases). The CDR3 loop spans 12 amino acids. Per the germline V gene, CDR1 is SGHTA and CDR2 is FQGTGA. Trimming removed 4 bases at V and 7 bases at J, with 9 bases between. The CDR3 protein is CASSSPSNTQYF. The DNA of the CDR3 is TGTGCCAGCAGCTCCCCTAGCAATACGCAGTATTTT.

The rearrangement links TRBV28 to TRBJ2-3, with D possibly matching TRBD1 (5 bases). The V end lost 3 bases, the J end lost 3 bases, and 13 bases lay between the germline ends. The V gene's germline CDR1 is MDHEN and CDR2 SYDVKM. The CDR3 runs 15 residues. For the CDR3, the DNA is TGTGCCAGCAGTTTGGGGCAGGGTTGGACAGATACGCAGTATTTT. Amino acids: CASSLGQGWTDTQYF. Variable domain in full (rest from reference TRBV28 and TRBJ2-3): DVKVTQSSRYLVKRTGEKVFLECVQDMDHENMFWYRQDPGLGLRLIYFSYDVKMKEKGDIPEGYSVSREKKERFSLILESASTNQTSMYLCASSLGQGWTDTQYFGPGTRLTVL.

The chain joins TRBV27 to TRBJ2-2, with 8 nucleotides matching TRBD1. J was trimmed by 6 bases and V by 5 bases; bases with no gene match: 8. The germline gives CDR1 MNHEY, CDR2 SMNVEV (reference sequence). The CDR3 is made up of 15 amino acids. The CDR3 nucleotides read TGTGCCAGCAGTCGTCAGACAGGGGTGGCCGGGGAGCTGTTTTTT. It encodes CASSRQTGVAGELFF.

The chain is built from TRBV28 and TRBJ1-4, with 9 bases lining up with TRBD1. Trimming removed 7 bases from V and 5 bases from J; junction bases left unmatched: 5. This CDR3 spans 14 amino acids. The V gene's germline CDR1 is MDHEN and CDR2 SYDVKM. In nucleotides, the CDR3 is TGTGCCAGCACCCGGGACAGGGTGAATGAAAAACTGTTTTTT. It yields the protein CASTRDRVNEKLFF.

The rearrangement joins TRBV10-1 to TRBJ2-1, with D possibly matching TRBD2 (6 bases). V gave up 3 bases and J gave up 11 bases, with 14 bases separating them. The length of the CDR3 is 13 residues. Germline assignment: CDR1 WNHNN and CDR2 SYGVQD (reference sequence). CDR3 sequence reads: CASSETWGGQQFF. The CDR3 region has the DNA TGCGCCAGCAGTGAAACCTGGGGAGGCCAGCAGTTCTTC.

The chain carries TRBV4-2 and TRBJ1-1; TRBD1 aligns across 9 bases. With V trimmed by 4 bases and J by 4 bases, 1 base remained unmatched. The CDR3 spans 13 residues. CDR1 is LGHNA and CDR2 is YNFKEQ in the germline V gene. The CDR3 bases are TGTGCCAGCAGCCGGGACAGGGTCACTGAAGCTTTCTTT. This encodes CASSRDRVTEAFF.

This chain links TRBV7-9 with TRBJ1-5; 8 bases are a match to TRBD1. The CDR3 contains 15 residues. The J segment lost 6 bases and the V segment lost 5 bases, leaving 9 bases of the junction unmatched. Germline values: CDR1 SEHNR, CDR2 FQNEAQ (reference sequence). The CDR3 region has the DNA TGTGCCAGCAGCCCAAACAGGGGGTTCGTTCAGCCCCAGCATTTT. This encodes CASSPNRGFVQPQHF. Looking up the rest from reference TRBV7-9 and TRBJ1-5 gives the full variable domain: DTGVSQNPRHKITKRGQNVTFRCDPISEHNRLYWYRQTLGQGPEFLTYFQNEAQLEKSRLLSDRFSAERPKGSFSTLEIQRTEQGDSAMYLCASSPNRGFVQPQHFGDGTRLSIL.

This chain links TRBV5-1 with TRBJ2-5; 15 nucleotides match TRBD2. The CDR3 is made up of 16 amino acids. The V and J ends lost 2 bases and 2 bases, in that order; junction bases with no gene match: 1. CDR1 and CDR2 (germline): SGHRS, YFSETQ. DNA of the CDR3: TGCGCCAGCAGCTTAGGGACTAGCGGGAGGCAAGAGACCCAGTACTTC. It is translated as CASSLGTSGRQETQYF.

This clone was seen once. This chain uses TRBV15 with TRBJ2-5; the match to TRBD1 covers 9 bases. The CDR3 covers 14 residues. Germline V gene sequence: CDR1 LNHNV, CDR2 YYDKDF (reference sequence). J was trimmed by 5 bases and V by 6 bases; bases with no gene match: 7. For the CDR3, the DNA is TGTGCCACCAGGCGGACAGGGGCCCGGGAGACCCAGTACTTC. Its translation is CATRRTGARETQYF.

The chain employs TRBV19 and TRBJ1-5; D not certain. CDR1 is LNHDA and CDR2 is SQIVND in the germline V gene (reference sequence). This CDR3 region has 13 residues. V gave up 4 bases and J gave up 3 bases, with 7 bases separating them. The CDR3 protein is CASSTVNNQPQHF. The CDR3 nucleotides are TGTGCCAGTAGTACAGTGAACAATCAGCCCCAGCATTTT.

V and J are TRBV30 and TRBJ2-1, with 9 bases matching TRBD2. Germline loops: CDR1 GTSNPN, CDR2 SVGIG (reference sequence). The J segment lost 7 bases and the V segment lost 0 bases, leaving 4 bases of the junction unmatched. CDR3 length: 14 residues. CDR3 in amino acids: CAWSVTSGLNEQFF. The CDR3 DNA reads TGTGCCTGGAGTGTAACTAGCGGGCTGAATGAGCAGTTCTTC. The full variable domain, its missing parts supplied by reference TRBV30 and TRBJ2-1, is SQTIHQWPATLVQPVGSPLSLECTVEGTSNPNLYWYRQAAGRGLQLLFYSVGIGQISSEVPQNLSASRPQDRQFILSSKKLLLSDSGFYLCAWSVTSGLNEQFFGPGTRLTVL.

The rearrangement links TRBV5-1 to TRBJ2-3; 10 bases are a match to TRBD2. V shed 1 base, J shed 1 base, and the junction held 9 bases outside the gene matches. The V gene's germline CDR1 is SGHRS and CDR2 YFSETQ. The CDR3 runs to 18 residues. The CDR3 DNA sequence: TGCGCCAGCAGCTTGCCCGTTAGGACTAGCGGACGCACAGATACGCAGTATTTT. Its translation: CASSLPVRTSGRTDTQYF.

V and J are TRBV5-1 and TRBJ2-1; D not resolved. The CDR3 totals 14 residues. Germline CDR1 reads SGHRS; CDR2 reads YFSETQ. The ends were cut back, 0 bases at V and 3 bases at J, with 7 bases in the middle. CDR3 nucleotides: TGCGCCAGCAGCTTGGGGGCCTACTACAATGAGCAGTTCTTC. This encodes CASSLGAYYNEQFF.

The V and J genes are TRBV7-8 and TRBJ2-2; D might be TRBD2 (6 bases). The CDR3 covers 13 residues. Germline V lookup: CDR1 SGHVS, CDR2 FQNEAQ. V lost 6 bases to trimming and J lost 4 bases, with 9 bases between them. The DNA for the CDR3 is TGTGCCAGCAGTACCGGGGGCACCGGGGAGCTGTTTTTT. As protein: CASSTGGTGELFF. The whole variable domain, remainder taken from reference TRBV7-8 and TRBJ2-2, is GAGVSQSPRYKVAKRGQDVALRCDPISGHVSLFWYQQALGQGPEFLTYFQNEAQLDKSGLPSDRFFAERPEGSVSTLKIQRTQQEDSAVYLCASSTGGTGELFFGEGSRLTVL.

V is TRBV4-1 and J is TRBJ2-3; the match to TRBD2 covers 8 bases. J lost 0 bases, V lost 1 base, and 12 bases had no gene match. The CDR3 has 19 amino acids. Germline CDR1 is MGHRA and CDR2 is YSYEKL. The CDR3: CASSQVLGGGGISTDTQYF. The CDR3 DNA sequence: TGCGCCAGCAGCCAAGTCTTAGGTGGCGGGGGGATTAGCACAGATACGCAGTATTTT.

The rearrangement joins TRBV5-1 to TRBJ2-7; TRBD2 aligns across 13 bases. Germline V gene data show CDR1 as SGHRS and CDR2 as YFSETQ. With V trimmed by 4 bases and J by 5 bases, 6 bases remained unmatched. The CDR3 runs 15 residues. The CDR3 reads CASSALAGGPDEQYF. Written as DNA, the CDR3 is TGCGCCAGCAGCGCACTAGCGGGAGGGCCTGACGAGCAGTACTTC.

V and J are TRBV4-3 and TRBJ1-6; D call uncertain. V lost 0 bases and J lost 8, with 11 bases in between. This CDR3 region has 15 residues. CDR1 and CDR2 (germline): LGHNA, YSLEER. The CDR3 region is CASSQEGGSYSPLHF. In nucleotides, the CDR3 is TGCGCCAGCAGCCAAGAGGGAGGCAGCTATTCACCCCTCCACTTT.

This clone was seen only once. The chain has TRBV4-2 and TRBJ1-4; D call uncertain. Trimming took off 0 bases at V and 8 bases at J, with 10 bases between the two ends. This CDR3 has 14 amino acids. The germline V gene encodes CDR1 LGHNA and CDR2 YNFKEQ. The CDR3 coding sequence is TGTGCCAGCAGCCAAGATTTAGTTGCGGAAAAACTGTTTTTT. Encoded protein: CASSQDLVAEKLFF.